The 30 T cell receptor beta chains listed next were all sequenced from one sample in a study of cytomegalovirus exposure and HLA in healthy donors. Libraries were prepared by immunoSEQ multiplex PCR; TCRdb keeps only in-frame clonotypes and omits some of them. The table lists around 220,000 clones, around 88% of them singletons, with 2.9% in the top ten. The sample comprised PBMCs. These receptor sequences come from a woman younger than 30 in good health and CMV-seronegative.

This clone was counted only a few times. This chain's CDR3 is CASQKTGDSYEQYF. The DNA for the CDR3 is TGTGCCAGCCAAAAAACAGGGGACTCCTACGAGCAGTACTTC. The chain uses TRBV27 and TRBJ2-7; 7 nucleotides match TRBD1. The J segment lost 0 bases and the V segment lost 8 bases, leaving 7 bases of the junction unmatched. The CDR3 covers 14 residues. Germline values: CDR1 MNHEY, CDR2 SMNVEV (reference sequence).

The chain recombines TRBV7-9 with TRBJ1-2; perhaps TRBD1 as D (5 bases). From germline, CDR1 is SEHNR and CDR2 FQNEAQ (reference sequence). There are 17 residues in the CDR3. Trimming stripped 0 bases from V and 7 bases from J, with 21 bases between. The CDR3 loop reads CASSLAQVQSGGRGYTF. The CDR3 nucleotides read TGTGCCAGCAGCTTAGCGCAAGTTCAGTCCGGGGGTCGTGGCTACACCTTC.

The rearrangement joins TRBV27 to TRBJ2-1, with TRBD2 matching over 11 bases. The junction had 3 bases not matched to a gene; V was cut back by 5 bases and J by 3 bases. Germline CDR1 reads MNHEY; CDR2 reads SMNVEV (reference sequence). The CDR3 loop spans 15 amino acids. The CDR3 loop reads CASSHGTSGYNEQFF. DNA for the CDR3: TGTGCCAGCAGTCACGGGACTAGCGGCTACAATGAGCAGTTCTTC.

The chain employs TRBV5-1 and TRBJ1-1; 8 positions match TRBD1. The CDR3 covers 16 residues. In germline, CDR1 is SGHRS, CDR2 YFSETQ. V was pared by 4 bases and J by 3 bases, with 11 bases of the junction left unmatched. The CDR3 here is CASSPGQGNFYTEAFF. CDR3 bases: TGCGCCAGCAGCCCAGGACAGGGAAATTTTTACACTGAAGCTTTCTTT. Full variable domain (outside the CDR3, taken from reference TRBV5-1 and TRBJ1-1): KAGVTQTPRYLIKTRGQQVTLSCSPISGHRSVSWYQQTPGQGLQFLFEYFSETQRNKGNFPGRFSGRQFSNSRSEMNVSTLELGDSALYLCASSPGQGNFYTEAFFGQGTRLTVV.

The J gene is TRBJ2-3, the V gene TRBV5-1; D is uncertain. The ends were cut back, 4 bases at V and 1 base at J, with 16 bases in the middle. Per the germline V gene, CDR1 is SGHRS and CDR2 is YFSETQ. This CDR3 is built from 16 residues. The CDR3 DNA sequence: TGCGCCAGCAGCGTAGCCCCTTCGGGTGGCACAGATACGCAGTATTTT. Amino acids: CASSVAPSGGTDTQYF.

The chain combines TRBV28 with TRBJ2-7; D call uncertain. CDR1 and CDR2 (germline): MDHEN, SYDVKM. Between the trimmed V and J ends, which lost 5 bases and 6 bases, there was a span of 11 bases. The CDR3 spans 12 residues. CDR3 DNA sequence: TGTGCCAGCAGTATGCCCCAACTCGAGCAGTACTTC. Translation gives CASSMPQLEQYF.

The CDR3 DNA sequence: TGTGCCAGCAGTGAAGCCCGGGAGGTTCAGTACTTC. It encodes CASSEAREVQYF. V and J are TRBV6-1 and TRBJ2-4; 7 bases map to TRBD2. V gave up 0 bases and J gave up 11 bases; unmatched junction bases: 1. CDR1 and CDR2 from the germline V gene are MNHNS and SASEGT. This CDR3 is built from 12 residues.

This chain connects TRBV7-9 to TRBJ2-7, with D possibly being TRBD1 (5 bases). CDR3 size: 15 residues. The V and J ends lost 5 bases and 3 bases respectively, with 17 bases between them. The germline CDR1 and CDR2 sequences are SEHNR and FQNEAQ (reference sequence). CDR3 DNA: TGTGCCAGCAGCCCCGACAGCAACCCCAACTACGAGCAGTACTTC. This encodes CASSPDSNPNYEQYF.

The CDR3 bases are TGTGCCAGCAGCGTAGGACTAGCGGAAACCTACGAGCAGTACTTC. Its translation: CASSVGLAETYEQYF. The chain recombines TRBV9 with TRBJ2-7; 9 bases line up with TRBD2. This CDR3 has 15 amino acids. Trimming took 0 bases from V and 2 from J; bases not matched to a gene: 3. CDR1 and CDR2 (germline): SGDLS, YYNGEE.

The V and J genes are TRBV7-9 and TRBJ2-7; 9 nucleotides line up with TRBD1. CDR3 size: 15 residues. The germline V gene has CDR1 SEHNR and CDR2 FQNEAQ (reference sequence). The junction had 6 bases not matched to a gene; V was cut back by 4 bases and J by 2 bases. This CDR3 reads CASSSYRTGAYEQYF. Here the CDR3 DNA reads TGTGCCAGCAGCTCCTACCGGACAGGGGCCTACGAGCAGTACTTC. Full variable domain (outside the CDR3, taken from reference TRBV7-9 and TRBJ2-7): DTGVSQNPRHKITKRGQNVTFRCDPISEHNRLYWYRQTLGQGPEFLTYFQNEAQLEKSRLLSDRFSAERPKGSFSTLEIQRTEQGDSAMYLCASSSYRTGAYEQYFGPGTRLTVT.

This clone has a single count. The chain combines TRBV7-8 with TRBJ2-7; maybe TRBD1 (6 bases). With 1 base removed from V and 0 bases from J, the gap between germline ends came to 13 bases. The CDR3 runs to 16 residues. From germline, CDR1 is SGHVS and CDR2 FQNEAQ. This CDR3 is CASSLGRQASSYEQYF. The CDR3 DNA sequence: TGTGCCAGCAGCTTAGGGAGACAGGCCAGCTCCTACGAGCAGTACTTC.

V gene TRBV2 combines with J gene TRBJ1-2; D gene ambiguous. The V end lost 4 bases, the J end lost 6 bases, and 15 bases lay between the germline ends. This CDR3 spans 14 amino acids. The germline V gene encodes CDR1 SNHLY and CDR2 FYNNEI. For the CDR3, the DNA is TGTGCCAGCAGTGGCTCCGGGTCCACCGATGGCTACACCTTC. Translating it yields CASSGSGSTDGYTF.

J is TRBJ2-5 and V is TRBV9; TRBD1 is a possible D gene (5 bases). CDR3 length: 13 amino acids. The V gene lost 0 bases and the J gene lost 5 bases, with 8 bases spanning the gap. Germline CDR1 SGDLS, CDR2 YYNGEE. This CDR3 is CASSVAGAETQYF. In DNA, the CDR3 is TGTGCCAGCAGCGTAGCTGGGGCGGAGACCCAGTACTTC.

CDR3 loop: CASSEQDNSGNTIYF. DNA of the CDR3: TGCGCCAGCAGCGAACAGGACAACTCTGGAAACACCATATATTTT. The rearrangement joins TRBV4-1 to TRBJ1-3; TRBD1 is a possible D gene (5 bases). Trimming cost V 5 bases and J 0 bases, with 11 bases left between them. This CDR3 comprises 15 residues. The V gene's germline CDR1 is MGHRA and CDR2 YSYEKL.

The chain recombines TRBV7-9 with TRBJ1-1; TRBD1 is a possible D gene (5 bases). Germline CDR1 reads SEHNR; CDR2 reads FQNEAQ (reference sequence). The CDR3 covers 14 residues. Deletions cut 3 bases from V and 6 bases from J, with 14 bases between. For the CDR3, the DNA is TGTGCCAGCAGCTTGCCGTACGGGGGAGCTGAAGCTTTCTTT. This translates into CASSLPYGGAEAFF.

This chain links TRBV27 with TRBJ2-7; TRBD1 might be the D (5 bases). The CDR3 has 13 residues. Germline loops: CDR1 MNHEY, CDR2 SMNVEV (reference sequence). V shed 6 bases and J shed 0 bases, with 9 bases lying between them. The CDR3, as DNA: TGTGCCAGCAGACTTGGGGCCTCCTACGAGCAGTACTTC. It translates to CASRLGASYEQYF.

This chain joins TRBV5-1 and TRBJ1-1, with 7 bases lining up with TRBD1. The J segment lost 0 bases and the V segment lost 4 bases, leaving 9 bases of the junction unmatched. CDR3 size: 16 residues. CDR1 and CDR2 from the germline V gene are SGHRS and YFSETQ. As DNA, the CDR3 is TGCGCCAGCAGCCCAGCCCCGACAGGGTTGAACACTGAAGCTTTCTTT. It is translated as CASSPAPTGLNTEAFF.

This chain joins TRBV9 and TRBJ1-1; possible D gene TRBD1, 6 bases. Germline CDR1 reads SGDLS; CDR2 reads YYNGEE. The V end lost 4 bases, the J end lost 5 bases, and 18 bases lay between the germline ends. The CDR3 is 15 residues long. CDR3 coding DNA: TGTGCCAGCAGCCTGACCGCGGGGGCACCGACTGAAGCTTTCTTT. This translates into CASSLTAGAPTEAFF.

The genes are TRBV18 and TRBJ1-4; the match to TRBD1 covers 7 bases. Per the germline V gene, CDR1 is KGHSH and CDR2 is LQKENI. CDR3 length equals 16 residues. The V gene end was trimmed by 2 bases and the J gene end by 0 bases; junction bases not matched to a gene: 3. This chain's CDR3 is CASSPLGGSTNEKLFF. In nucleotides, the CDR3 is TGTGCCAGCTCACCATTAGGGGGCTCAACTAATGAAAAACTGTTTTTT.

This rearrangement joins TRBV9 to TRBJ2-1; tentative D call: TRBD1 (5 bases). Between the trimmed V and J ends, which lost 0 bases and 4 bases, there was a span of 17 bases. The CDR3 has 17 amino acids. CDR1 is SGDLS, CDR2 YYNGEE, per germline. The CDR3 DNA reads as TGTGCCAGCAGCGTAGCTGGTAGCCCAGGGTTTTACAATGAGCAGTTCTTC. Its protein is CASSVAGSPGFYNEQFF.

This clone was recorded once. The rearrangement links TRBV11-2 to TRBJ2-4; the D is unclear. CDR1 is SGHAT and CDR2 is FQNNGV in the germline V gene. The length of the CDR3 is 14 residues. V was cut by 2 bases and J by 0 bases, with 5 bases left in between. The CDR3 nucleotides read TGTGCCAGCAGCTTACCGGGAGCCAAAAACATTCAGTACTTC. As protein: CASSLPGAKNIQYF.

V usage is TRBV10-3 and J usage is TRBJ2-7; weak D call: TRBD1 (5 bases). The CDR3 has 15 amino acids. Trimming cost V 3 bases and J 0 bases, with 12 bases left between them. Germline V gene sequence: CDR1 ENHRY, CDR2 SYGVKD. The CDR3 nucleotides are TGTGCCATCAGTGACCACAGGATAGACTCCTACGAGCAGTACTTC. It yields the protein CAISDHRIDSYEQYF.

The chain combines TRBV5-1 with TRBJ1-1, with D uncertain. Germline V gene data show CDR1 as SGHRS and CDR2 as YFSETQ. V was trimmed by 5 bases and J by 8 bases, leaving 13 bases between them. This CDR3 has 12 amino acids. The CDR3 loop is CASRDGLLEAFF. The CDR3 DNA sequence: TGCGCCAGCAGAGACGGACTCTTGGAAGCTTTCTTT. The variable domain in full, with the rest retrieved from reference TRBV5-1 and TRBJ1-1, is KAGVTQTPRYLIKTRGQQVTLSCSPISGHRSVSWYQQTPGQGLQFLFEYFSETQRNKGNFPGRFSGRQFSNSRSEMNVSTLELGDSALYLCASRDGLLEAFFGQGTRLTVV.

The chain employs TRBV6-5 and TRBJ2-5, with a tentative D call TRBD2 (5 bases). V was clipped by 6 bases and J by 2 bases, with 13 bases between them. The CDR3 extends over 14 amino acids. Germline V CDR1 and CDR2: MNHEY, SVGAGI. CDR3 DNA: TGTGCCAGCAGACTCGGACTTAATCAAGAGACCCAGTACTTC. Its protein product is CASRLGLNQETQYF.

V gene TRBV29-1 combines with J gene TRBJ2-3; the D is unclear. CDR1 is SQVTM, CDR2 ANQGSEA, per germline. The CDR3 has 14 residues. The CDR3 DNA reads TGCAGTGGTCTGACGGGTTTATCCACAGATACGCAGTATTTT. Protein: CSGLTGLSTDTQYF.

The chain joins TRBV6-1 to TRBJ1-2, with D possibly being TRBD1 (6 bases). The ends were cut back, 9 bases at V and 2 bases at J, with 13 bases in the middle. Germline-derived CDR1 and CDR2 are MNHNS and SASEGT. This CDR3 comprises 13 residues. DNA of the CDR3: TGTGCCAGTACAGGGATGGACAACTATGGCTACACCTTC. It specifies CASTGMDNYGYTF.

CDR3 protein: CASSLAATSGRSLLYEQYF. The CDR3 bases are TGTGCCAGCAGCTTAGCGGCTACTAGCGGGAGAAGTCTCCTCTACGAGCAGTACTTC. This chain uses TRBV7-8 with TRBJ2-7; 11 nucleotides match TRBD2. V shed 0 bases, J shed 3 bases, and the junction held 13 bases outside the gene matches. The CDR3 is made up of 19 amino acids. The germline V gene has CDR1 SGHVS and CDR2 FQNEAQ.

The V call is TRBV9, the J call TRBJ1-2, with a possible D match to TRBD1 (6 bases). CDR3 length: 15 amino acids. The V end was cut by 0 bases, the J end by 2 bases, with 11 bases between. Germline V gene sequence: CDR1 SGDLS, CDR2 YYNGEE. The CDR3 DNA reads as TGTGCCAGCAGCGTAGTTGAGGGGGTCAACTATGGCTACACCTTC. This sequence encodes CASSVVEGVNYGYTF.

CDR3 DNA sequence: TGCGCCAGCAGCTCCGGGACAGGGGGAACTGGGGCCAACGTCCTGACTTTC. Translating it yields CASSSGTGGTGANVLTF. The chain uses TRBV5-1 and TRBJ2-6, with 11 positions matching TRBD1. Germline loops: CDR1 SGHRS, CDR2 YFSETQ. The V and J ends lost 3 bases and 2 bases, in that order; junction bases with no gene match: 4. CDR3 length: 17 residues.

This chain links TRBV28 with TRBJ2-4, with TRBD2 identical over 12 bases. The CDR3 is made up of 15 amino acids. J gave up 9 bases and V 5 bases, and 8 bases lay outside the gene matches. Germline assignment: CDR1 MDHEN and CDR2 SYDVKM. The CDR3 loop reads CASSPPSGRVVIQYF. The CDR3 bases are TGTGCCAGCAGTCCGCCTAGCGGGAGGGTCGTCATTCAGTACTTC.